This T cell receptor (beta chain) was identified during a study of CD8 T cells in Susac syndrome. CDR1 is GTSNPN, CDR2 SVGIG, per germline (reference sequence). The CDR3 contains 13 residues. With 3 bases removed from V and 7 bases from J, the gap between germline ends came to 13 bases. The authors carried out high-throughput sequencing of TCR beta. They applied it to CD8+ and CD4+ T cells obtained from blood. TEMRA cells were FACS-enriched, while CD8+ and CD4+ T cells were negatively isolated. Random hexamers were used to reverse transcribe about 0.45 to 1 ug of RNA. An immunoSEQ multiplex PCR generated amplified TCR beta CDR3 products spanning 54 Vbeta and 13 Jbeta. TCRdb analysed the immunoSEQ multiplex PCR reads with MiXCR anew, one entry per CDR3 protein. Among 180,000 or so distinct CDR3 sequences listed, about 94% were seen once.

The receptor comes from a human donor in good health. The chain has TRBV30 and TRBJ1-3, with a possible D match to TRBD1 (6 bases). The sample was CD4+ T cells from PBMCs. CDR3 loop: CAWRGDRGNTIYF. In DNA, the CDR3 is TGTGCCTGGAGGGGTGATAGGGGGAACACCATATATTTT.